Below, 29 T cell receptor beta chains from the same sample are listed, as sequenced in a study of blood T cells in healthy people across ages. A second PCR, run for about 6 to 11 cycles, used a sample-barcoded 5' primer plus a J-beta primer mix. In TCRdb, the 5' RACE reads were re-called with MiXCR into one record per CDR3 protein. This table holds about 800,000 distinct CDR3 sequences, over 45% found once. The sample comprised blood. Source of these receptors: a man aged 25-45 years in good health.

The V and J genes are TRBV4-2 and TRBJ2-3, with 7 bases matching TRBD2. After removal of 4 bases from V and 1 base from J, the junction contained 8 bases not matched to a gene. Looked up from germline, CDR1 is LGHNA and CDR2 is YNFKEQ. This CDR3 comprises 16 residues. CDR3 DNA: TGTGCCAGCAGCCCCTACTCTAGCGGTGGCACAGATACGCAGTATTTT. This codes for CASSPYSSGGTDTQYF.

The rearrangement joins TRBV7-2 to TRBJ2-1; no clear D. Trimming left V 5 bases short and J 10 bases short, with 18 bases between. This CDR3 region has 14 residues. From germline, CDR1 is SGHTA and CDR2 FQGNSA. The CDR3 region has the DNA TGTGCCAGCAGCGTAGATGTCGGATTCGGCGAGCAGTTCTTC. Translating gives CASSVDVGFGEQFF.

The chain links TRBV5-1 to TRBJ2-7; no firm D call. V lost 6 bases and J lost 5, with 18 bases in between. Germline CDR1 reads SGHRS; CDR2 reads YFSETQ. The CDR3 covers 14 residues. CDR3 DNA sequence: TGCGCCAGCAACCTTCTGGGTGAAACAGACGAGCAGTACTTC. Encoded protein: CASNLLGETDEQYF.

The chain employs TRBV9 and TRBJ1-4; the D gene is possibly TRBD1 (5 bases). CDR3 length equals 17 residues. Germline V gives CDR1 SGDLS, CDR2 YYNGEE. V dropped 4 bases and J dropped 6 bases, with 22 bases sitting between them. In DNA, the CDR3 is TGTGCCAGCAGCTCCGCCGGGACCGCATCCTCTTATGAAAAACTGTTTTTT. Its protein product is CASSSAGTASSYEKLFF.

V gene TRBV24-1 combines with J gene TRBJ2-1; D gene uncertain. The CDR3 sequence is 13 residues long. Looked up from germline, CDR1 is KGHDR and CDR2 is SFDVKD. V dropped 6 bases and J dropped 8 bases, with 13 bases sitting between them. CDR3 protein: CATSTGGTDEQFF. DNA of the CDR3: TGTGCCACCAGTACTGGCGGAACCGATGAGCAGTTCTTC.

This chain connects TRBV7-2 to TRBJ2-4; D perhaps matches TRBD2 (6 bases). The end of the DNA aligns better with TRBJ2-5, so the J call may be wrong. CDR3 length equals 14 residues. Germline CDR1 and CDR2: SGHTA and FQGNSA. The CDR3 is CASRVGLSQETQYF. The CDR3, as DNA: TGTGCCAGCAGGGTGGGACTCTCGCAAGAGACCCAGTACTTC.

This chain links TRBV7-3 with TRBJ2-1, with unresolved D. Trimming removed 1 base at V and 4 bases at J, with 17 bases between. The CDR3 contains 17 residues. Germline CDR1 is SGHTA and CDR2 is FQGTGA. The CDR3 nucleotides are TGTGCCAGCAGCTTAAGGGGTCAGGTAGGGCCGTACAATGAGCAGTTCTTC. Its protein product is CASSLRGQVGPYNEQFF.

The chain carries TRBV7-9 and TRBJ2-1, with 9 positions matching TRBD2. The V gene's germline CDR1 is SEHNR and CDR2 FQNEAQ (reference sequence). Germline trimming cut 5 bases from V and 5 bases from J; bases unmatched to any gene: 16. The CDR3 extends over 18 amino acids. CDR3: CASSTSQRREGPHNEQFF. CDR3 nucleotides: TGTGCCAGCAGCACCTCCCAAAGGCGGGAGGGGCCCCACAATGAGCAGTTCTTC.

In this sample, this clonotype turned up once. The CDR3: CASGKPDSRYF. The DNA of the CDR3 is TGTGCCAGCGGTAAACCGGACAGTCGGTACTTC. V usage is TRBV12-3 or TRBV12-4 and J usage is TRBJ2-5; D perhaps matches TRBD1 (6 bases). This CDR3 is built from 11 residues. Trimming took 8 bases from V and 13 from J, leaving 17 bases between them.

Worth noting for this clonotype: The junction departs from the called germline gene at one end, perhaps through a read error. This chain links TRBV7-9 with TRBJ1-2; D gene uncertain. This CDR3 region has 14 residues. The germline gives CDR1 SEHNR, CDR2 FQNEAQ (reference sequence). As DNA, the CDR3 is TGTACCAGCACCAACGTAGTGGGATACTATGGCTACACCTTC. Its protein is CTSTNVVGYYGYTF.

CDR3 in DNA: TGTGCCAGCAGCTTGGGGACAGGGGCTACTGAAGCTTTCTTT. It codes for CASSLGTGATEAFF. The chain recombines TRBV5-6 with TRBJ1-1, with TRBD1 matching 9 bases. Germline assignment: CDR1 SGHDT and CDR2 YYEEEE. After removal of 0 bases from V and 5 bases from J, the junction contained 2 bases not matched to a gene. The CDR3 consists of 14 residues.

V gene TRBV6-5 combines with J gene TRBJ1-2; D not certain. The ends were cut back, 5 bases at V and 0 bases at J, with 10 bases in the middle. Germline CDR1 reads MNHEY; CDR2 reads SVGAGI. The CDR3 totals 14 residues. Here the CDR3 DNA reads TGTGCCAGCAGTGCCTCGAGAGCTAACTATGGCTACACCTTC. Translated, it gives CASSASRANYGYTF.

The chain joins TRBV20-1 to TRBJ2-1; TRBD2 agrees at 10 bases. CDR1 and CDR2 from the germline V gene are DFQATT and SNEGSKA (reference sequence). CDR3 length equals 16 residues. V gave up 1 base and J gave up 8 bases; unmatched junction bases: 11. CDR3 bases: TGCAGTGCTAGAGGACCCCTAGCGGGAGCCATAGATGAGCAGTTCTTC. Its translation is CSARGPLAGAIDEQFF.

V is TRBV7-3 and J is TRBJ2-1; D is possibly TRBD2 (5 bases). Germline loops: CDR1 SGHTA, CDR2 FQGTGA. CDR3 length: 16 amino acids. With 2 bases removed from V and 6 bases from J, the gap between germline ends came to 17 bases. The CDR3 sequence: CASSLAGPTIPNEQFF. CDR3 bases: TGTGCCAGCAGCTTAGCCGGCCCGACTATTCCCAATGAGCAGTTCTTC.

This clonotype was found a few times. This rearrangement joins TRBV4-1 to TRBJ2-1; 11 bases are shared with TRBD2. This CDR3 spans 18 amino acids. Losses at the gene ends were 1 base for V and 5 bases for J; bases not matched to a gene: 10. Per germline, CDR1 MGHRA and CDR2 YSYEKL. The CDR3 bases are TGCGCCAGCAGCCAAGTAGCGGGAGGGATGGGACTAAACAATGAGCAGTTCTTC. Protein product: CASSQVAGGMGLNNEQFF.

This chain joins TRBV20-1 and TRBJ2-7; tentatively, D is TRBD1 (5 bases). The V gene lost 6 bases and the J gene lost 3 bases, with 21 bases spanning the gap. The germline gives CDR1 DFQATT, CDR2 SNEGSKA (reference sequence). The CDR3 length is 15 residues. CDR3 protein: CSAPSRQGRFYEQYF. In DNA form, the CDR3 reads TGCAGTGCCCCGTCTCGGCAGGGCCGGTTCTACGAGCAGTACTTC.

In DNA, the CDR3 is TGCGCCAGCAGCCCGCCCCCACCGAACACTGAAGCTTTCTTT. The encoded protein is CASSPPPPNTEAFF. The genes are TRBV5-1 and TRBJ1-1; D is undetermined. Trimming took off 4 bases at V and 1 base at J, with 11 bases between the two ends. The germline V gene encodes CDR1 SGHRS and CDR2 YFSETQ. There are 14 residues in the CDR3.

This clonotype was found a few times. The gene calls are TRBV27 and TRBJ2-3; D is uncertain. The CDR3 runs 13 residues. Germline values: CDR1 MNHEY, CDR2 SMNVEV (reference sequence). V was trimmed by 4 bases and J by 2 bases, leaving 7 bases between them. The CDR3, as DNA: TGTGCCAGCAGTTCCCCCATCACAGATACGCAGTATTTT. Protein: CASSSPITDTQYF.

The chain employs TRBV6-2 or TRBV6-3 and TRBJ1-5; no clear D gene. Trimming took 10 bases from V and 0 from J, leaving 22 bases between them. Germline V CDR1 and CDR2: MNHEY, SVGEGT. This CDR3 comprises 17 residues. The CDR3 here is CATRGRRDIFSNQPQHF. The CDR3 nucleotides read TGTGCCACCCGAGGGCGCCGGGATATCTTTAGCAATCAGCCCCAGCATTTT.

The chain links TRBV3-1 to TRBJ2-7, with a weak D call TRBD1 (6 bases). The length of the CDR3 is 14 residues. Germline V CDR1 and CDR2: LGHDT, YNNKEL (reference sequence). V was pared by 6 bases and J by 0 bases, with 12 bases between. In DNA, the CDR3 is TGTGCCAGCAGTTCGCACAGGGCCTCCTACGAGCAGTACTTC. It specifies CASSSHRASYEQYF.

This clonotype was counted a few times. The genes are TRBV20-1 and TRBJ2-7; D might be TRBD1 (6 bases). Deletions cut 1 base from V and 5 bases from J, with 12 bases between. The CDR3 consists of 13 residues. Germline values: CDR1 DFQATT, CDR2 SNEGSKA (reference sequence). The CDR3, as DNA: TGCAGTGCTAGAGGACACAGGGACAACGAGCAGTACTTC. It is translated as CSARGHRDNEQYF.

This chain joins TRBV29-1 and TRBJ2-5; 9 bases are a match to TRBD1. The DNA end is a closer match to TRBJ2-7, so the J assignment may be wrong. The CDR3 sequence is 13 residues long. Germline V gives CDR1 SQVTM, CDR2 ANQGSEA. CDR3: CSVGRDRAYEQYF. CDR3 DNA: TGCAGCGTTGGGAGGGACAGGGCCTACGAGCAGTACTTC.

Regarding this clonotype: One junction end does not reproduce the germline sequence, and a read error may be involved. The CDR3 loop is CSVEVLDSYEQYF. The CDR3 DNA sequence: TGCAGCGTGGAAGTTCTGGATTCCTACGAGCAGTACTTC. This chain uses TRBV29-1 with TRBJ2-7; D remains unclear. Per germline, CDR1 SQVTM and CDR2 ANQGSEA. This CDR3 comprises 13 residues.

In its sample, this clonotype was seen a few times. The chain uses TRBV7-2 and TRBJ2-1; 13 nucleotides agree with TRBD2. Germline loops: CDR1 SGHTA, CDR2 FQGNSA. The CDR3 has 15 residues. Trimming at V came to 2 bases and at J to 9 bases, leaving 4 bases not matched to a gene. The DNA for the CDR3 is TGTGCCAGCAGCTTAACTAGCGGGGGGGGCAGTGAGCAGTTCTTC. Protein sequence: CASSLTSGGGSEQFF.

This clonotype was observed at least ten times. The chain has TRBV12-3 or TRBV12-4 and TRBJ2-1; TRBD1 aligns across 10 bases. This CDR3 region has 16 residues. The J segment lost 8 bases and the V segment lost 7 bases, leaving 14 bases of the junction unmatched. CDR3 in amino acids: CASTIGGTGVGYEQFF. The CDR3 DNA is TGTGCCAGCACCATTGGTGGGACAGGGGTAGGCTATGAGCAGTTCTTC.

The rearrangement joins TRBV7-9 to TRBJ2-5; 10 positions match TRBD1. The CDR3 runs to 15 residues. Germline CDR1 and CDR2: SEHNR and FQNEAQ (reference sequence). V trimming: 5 bases; J trimming: 4 bases; junction bases outside the gene matches: 7. The DNA of the CDR3 is TGTGCCAGCAGCCCCATCCGGGACAGGGGAGAGACCCAGTACTTC. Amino acid sequence: CASSPIRDRGETQYF.

The rearrangement links TRBV7-9 to TRBJ1-2; TRBD1 agrees at 10 bases. This CDR3 contains 14 residues. Germline V gene sequence: CDR1 SEHNR, CDR2 FQNEAQ (reference sequence). V lost 6 bases, J lost 1 base, and 2 bases stayed unmatched. CDR3 protein: CASSWTGGNYGYTF. CDR3 in DNA: TGTGCCAGCAGTTGGACAGGGGGTAACTATGGCTACACCTTC.

This chain connects TRBV7-2 to TRBJ2-7, with 7 positions matching TRBD2. CDR3 length equals 15 residues. Germline CDR1 is SGHTA and CDR2 is FQGNSA. V dropped 5 bases and J dropped 0; count of bases not matched to a gene: 7. CDR3 bases: TGTGCCAGCAGCCTACAGACTAGCAACTCCTACGAGCAGTACTTC. Translating it yields CASSLQTSNSYEQYF.

This chain connects TRBV10-3 to TRBJ1-1, with 7 bases aligning to TRBD1. J was trimmed by 1 base and V by 6 bases; bases with no gene match: 8. This CDR3 comprises 15 residues. CDR1 ENHRY and CDR2 SYGVKD come from the germline V gene. CDR3 nucleotides: TGTGCCATCAGAGCAAACAGGGGTAAGAACACTGAAGCTTTCTTT. It encodes CAIRANRGKNTEAFF.